The clone carrying this T cell receptor (beta chain) was seen at least ten times. The antigen is undetermined. These data come from a study of CD8+CD57+ T cells in acquired aplastic anemia. Study in general: Sorted CD4+ and CD8+ cells yielded DNA averaging around 3.2 ug.

Losses at the gene ends were 5 bases for V and 5 bases for J; bases not matched to a gene: 8. CDR3 length: 15 amino acids. Regarding the study as a whole: Patients did not significantly differ from controls in CD8+ Simpson's diversity. Shared by patients and controls, almost 30 CD8+ CDR3s were abundant in patients.

CDR3 and TCR beta VDJ profiling relied on a genomic DNA template. TCRdb itself ran the reads through MiXCR, one entry per CDR3 protein. The profile shows about 160,000 distinct CDR3 sequences, 35% to 55% of them singletons. Sequencing was carried out using sorted CD4+, CD8+, or CD8+CD57+ T cells (not recorded which) from PBMCs. This sequence joins TRBV12-3 or TRBV12-4 and TRBJ2-5; 10 positions agree with TRBD2. The TCR originated in a human donor in good health. DNA for the CDR3: TGTGCCAGCAGTGGAAGCGGGGGGGCCGGGGAGACCCAGTACTTC. It translates to CASSGSGGAGETQYF.